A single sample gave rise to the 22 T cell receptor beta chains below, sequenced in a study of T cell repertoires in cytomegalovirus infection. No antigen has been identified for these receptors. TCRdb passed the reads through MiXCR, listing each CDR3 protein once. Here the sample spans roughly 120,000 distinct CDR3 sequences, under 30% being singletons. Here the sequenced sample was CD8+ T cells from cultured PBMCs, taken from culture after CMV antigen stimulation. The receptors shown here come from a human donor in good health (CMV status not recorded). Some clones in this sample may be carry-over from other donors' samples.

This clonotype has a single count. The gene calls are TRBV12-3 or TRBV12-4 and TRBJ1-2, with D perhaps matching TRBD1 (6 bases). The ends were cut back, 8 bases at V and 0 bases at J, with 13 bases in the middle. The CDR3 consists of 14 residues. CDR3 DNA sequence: TGTGCCAGCTGGGGAGCAGGGGCTAACTATGGCTACACCTTC. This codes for CASWGAGANYGYTF.

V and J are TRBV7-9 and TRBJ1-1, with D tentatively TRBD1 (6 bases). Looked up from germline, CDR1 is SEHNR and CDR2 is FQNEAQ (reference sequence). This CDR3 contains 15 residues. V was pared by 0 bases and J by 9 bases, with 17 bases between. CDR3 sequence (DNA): TGTGCCAGCAGCTTAGCCGGACAGAGTTATCTTCAAGCTTTCTTT. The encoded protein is CASSLAGQSYLQAFF.

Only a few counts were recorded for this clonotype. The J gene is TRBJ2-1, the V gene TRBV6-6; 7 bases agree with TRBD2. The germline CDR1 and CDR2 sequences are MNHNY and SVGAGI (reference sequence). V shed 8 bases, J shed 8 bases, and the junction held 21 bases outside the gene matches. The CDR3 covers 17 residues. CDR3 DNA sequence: TGTGCCAGCGCCTATACCCCGGGGGGTAGAGCAGGCGATGAGCAGTTCTTC. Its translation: CASAYTPGGRAGDEQFF.

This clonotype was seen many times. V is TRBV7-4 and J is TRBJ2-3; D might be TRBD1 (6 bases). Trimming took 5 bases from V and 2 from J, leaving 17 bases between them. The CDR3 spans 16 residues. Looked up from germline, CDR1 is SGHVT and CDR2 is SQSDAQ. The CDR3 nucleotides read TGTGCCAGCAGCCCAGGTGGACAGCCCTACACAGATACGCAGTATTTT. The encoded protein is CASSPGGQPYTDTQYF.

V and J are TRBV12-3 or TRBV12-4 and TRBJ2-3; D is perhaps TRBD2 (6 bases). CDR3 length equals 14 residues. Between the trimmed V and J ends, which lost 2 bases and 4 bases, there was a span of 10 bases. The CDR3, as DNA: TGTGCCAGCAGTTTAATGACTAGAGCAGATACGCAGTATTTT. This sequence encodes CASSLMTRADTQYF.

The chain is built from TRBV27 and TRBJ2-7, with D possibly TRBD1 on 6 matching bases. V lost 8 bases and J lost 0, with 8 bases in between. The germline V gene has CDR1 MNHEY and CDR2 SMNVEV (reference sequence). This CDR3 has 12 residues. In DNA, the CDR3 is TGTGCCAGCCGGGACAACTCCTACGAGCAGTACTTC. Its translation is CASRDNSYEQYF.

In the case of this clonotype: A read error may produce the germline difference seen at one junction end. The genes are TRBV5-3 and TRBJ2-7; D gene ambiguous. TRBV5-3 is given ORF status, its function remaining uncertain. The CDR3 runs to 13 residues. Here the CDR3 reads CASSLSYEREQYF. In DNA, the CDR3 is TGTGCCAGCAGCTTATCTTACGAGCGCGAGCAGTACTTC.

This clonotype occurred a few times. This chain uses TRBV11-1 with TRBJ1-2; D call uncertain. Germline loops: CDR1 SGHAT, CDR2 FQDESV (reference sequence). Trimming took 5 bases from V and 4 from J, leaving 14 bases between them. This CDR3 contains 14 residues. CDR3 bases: TGTGCCAGCAGCCCGCCAGGTTCCAGCTATGGCTACACCTTC. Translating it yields CASSPPGSSYGYTF.

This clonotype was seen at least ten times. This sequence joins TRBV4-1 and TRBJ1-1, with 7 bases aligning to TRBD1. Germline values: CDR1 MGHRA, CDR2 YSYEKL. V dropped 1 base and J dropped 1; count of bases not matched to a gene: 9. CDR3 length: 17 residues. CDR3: CASSQGPPGQSNTEAFF. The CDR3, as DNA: TGCGCCAGCAGCCAAGGGCCCCCGGGACAGTCGAACACTGAAGCTTTCTTT.

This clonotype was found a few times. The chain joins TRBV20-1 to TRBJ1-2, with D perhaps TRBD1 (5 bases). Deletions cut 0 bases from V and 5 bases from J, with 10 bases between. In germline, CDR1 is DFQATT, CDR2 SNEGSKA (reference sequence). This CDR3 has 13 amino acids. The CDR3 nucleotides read TGCAGTGCTAGAGATACCCAGGGTTATGGCTACACCTTC. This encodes CSARDTQGYGYTF.

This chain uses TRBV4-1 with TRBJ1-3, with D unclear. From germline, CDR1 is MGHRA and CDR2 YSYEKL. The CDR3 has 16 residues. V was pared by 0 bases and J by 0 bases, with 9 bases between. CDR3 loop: CASSQDPRISGNTIYF. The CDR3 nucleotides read TGCGCCAGCAGCCAAGATCCCAGGATCTCTGGAAACACCATATATTTT.

The CDR3 loop is CASSPPGTNEKLFF. CDR3 DNA sequence: TGTGCCAGCTCACCACCGGGTACTAATGAAAAACTGTTTTTT. The chain couples TRBV18 to TRBJ1-4, with D hard to call. The CDR3 runs to 14 residues. Germline assignment: CDR1 KGHSH and CDR2 LQKENI. V was pared by 0 bases and J by 2 bases, with 4 bases between.

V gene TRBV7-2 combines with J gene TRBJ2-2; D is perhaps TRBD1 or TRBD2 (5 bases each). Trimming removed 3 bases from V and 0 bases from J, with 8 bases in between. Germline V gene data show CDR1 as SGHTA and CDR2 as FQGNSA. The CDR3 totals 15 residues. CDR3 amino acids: CASSLGVTNTGELFF. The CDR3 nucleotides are TGTGCCAGCAGCTTGGGGGTTACGAACACCGGGGAGCTGTTTTTT.

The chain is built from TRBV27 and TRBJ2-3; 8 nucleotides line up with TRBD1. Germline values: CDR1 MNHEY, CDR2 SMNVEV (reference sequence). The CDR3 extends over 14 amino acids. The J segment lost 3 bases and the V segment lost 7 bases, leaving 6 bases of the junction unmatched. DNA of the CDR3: TGTGCCAGCATGAGACAGGGGCCGACAGATACGCAGTATTTT. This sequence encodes CASMRQGPTDTQYF.

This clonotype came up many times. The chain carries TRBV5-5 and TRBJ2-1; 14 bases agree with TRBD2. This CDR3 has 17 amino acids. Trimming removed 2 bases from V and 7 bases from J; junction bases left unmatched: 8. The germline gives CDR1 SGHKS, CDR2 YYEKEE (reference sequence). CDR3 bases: TGTGCCAGCAGCTTATGGACTAGCGGGGGGACGGGAAATGAGCAGTTCTTC. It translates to CASSLWTSGGTGNEQFF.

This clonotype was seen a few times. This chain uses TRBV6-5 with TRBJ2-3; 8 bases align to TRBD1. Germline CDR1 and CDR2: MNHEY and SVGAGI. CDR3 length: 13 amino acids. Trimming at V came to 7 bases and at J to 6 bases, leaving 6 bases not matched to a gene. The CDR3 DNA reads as TGTGCCAGCACACGACAGGGGACCGATACGCAGTATTTT. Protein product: CASTRQGTDTQYF.

DNA of the CDR3: TGTGCCAGCAGTGAACCCGGGACAGGGGCAGAGACCCAGTACTTC. Encoded protein: CASSEPGTGAETQYF. This sequence joins TRBV6-1 and TRBJ2-5, with 10 bases fitting TRBD1. Per germline, CDR1 MNHNS and CDR2 SASEGT. V trimming: 2 bases; J trimming: 4 bases; junction bases outside the gene matches: 4. This CDR3 has 15 residues.

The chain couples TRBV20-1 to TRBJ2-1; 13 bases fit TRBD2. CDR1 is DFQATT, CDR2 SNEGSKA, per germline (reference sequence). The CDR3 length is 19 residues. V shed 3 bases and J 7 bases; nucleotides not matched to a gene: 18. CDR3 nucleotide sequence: TGCAGTGCTAGTTGGAGACTAGCGGGGGGCGATTCTTCGGTTAATGAGCAGTTCTTC. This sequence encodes CSASWRLAGGDSSVNEQFF.

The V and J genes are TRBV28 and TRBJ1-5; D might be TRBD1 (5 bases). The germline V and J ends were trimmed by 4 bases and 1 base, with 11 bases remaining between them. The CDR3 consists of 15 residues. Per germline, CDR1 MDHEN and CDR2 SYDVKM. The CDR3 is CASSSGGWSNQPQHF. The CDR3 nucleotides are TGTGCCAGCAGTTCGGGGGGGTGGAGCAATCAGCCCCAGCATTTT.

The CDR3 nucleotides are TGTGCCAGCAGCTCCCCCCAGCGGGATCCGGGGTATGAGCAGTTCTTC. Its translation is CASSSPQRDPGYEQFF. The J gene is TRBJ2-1, the V gene TRBV7-9; the match to TRBD2 covers 7 bases. In germline, CDR1 is SEHNR, CDR2 FQNEAQ (reference sequence). J lost 8 bases, V lost 4 bases, and 14 bases had no gene match. This CDR3 is built from 16 residues. The full variable domain, with the rest looked up from reference TRBV7-9 and TRBJ2-1, is DTGVSQNPRHKITKRGQNVTFRCDPISEHNRLYWYRQTLGQGPEFLTYFQNEAQLEKSRLLSDRFSAERPKGSFSTLEIQRTEQGDSAMYLCASSSPQRDPGYEQFFGPGTRLTVL.

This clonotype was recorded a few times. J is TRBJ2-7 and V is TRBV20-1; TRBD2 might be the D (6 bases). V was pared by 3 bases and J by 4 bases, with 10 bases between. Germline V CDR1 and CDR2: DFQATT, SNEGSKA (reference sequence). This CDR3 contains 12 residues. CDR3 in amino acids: CSARPLAYEQYF. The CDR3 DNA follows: TGCAGTGCTAGGCCCCTAGCGTACGAGCAGTACTTC.

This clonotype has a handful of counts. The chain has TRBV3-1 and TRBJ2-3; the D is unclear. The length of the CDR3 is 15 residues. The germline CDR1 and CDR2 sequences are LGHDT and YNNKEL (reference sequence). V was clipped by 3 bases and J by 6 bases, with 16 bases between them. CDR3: CASSQTDGPTDTQYF. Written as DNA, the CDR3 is TGTGCCAGCAGCCAGACTGATGGACCGACTGATACGCAGTATTTT.